A single sample gave rise to the 23 T cell receptor beta chains below, sequenced in a study of radiation and T cells in renal cell carcinoma. The repertoire was sequenced with immunoSEQ multiplex PCR; TCRdb's copy has only in-frame clones and lacks some. The sample consists of approximately 150,000 clones, 75% to 90% of them appearing once. Time point defined: blood 4 weeks post-SBRT, at nephrectomy. The sample's treatment: 15 Gy SBRT to primary tumor, nephrectomy 4 weeks later. The input for sequencing was blood, taken from a patient whose treatment included radiotherapy and nephrectomy. These receptors originate from a woman between 50 and 59 years old with renal cell carcinoma.

The rearrangement links TRBV25-1 to TRBJ2-5; 8 bases are shared with TRBD1. After removal of 6 bases from V and 3 bases from J, the junction contained 3 bases not matched to a gene. Germline V gene lookup returns CDR1 MGHDK and CDR2 SYGVNS. There are 13 residues in the CDR3. In DNA, the CDR3 is TGTGCCAGCAGAGCGACAGGGGAAGAGACCCAGTACTTC. Encoded protein: CASRATGEETQYF.

This chain links TRBV5-5 with TRBJ2-7; D remains unclear. Trimming shortened V by 0 bases and J by 0 bases, and 10 bases separated the two germline ends. The V gene's germline CDR1 is SGHKS and CDR2 YYEKEE (reference sequence). The length of the CDR3 is 15 residues. DNA for the CDR3: TGTGCCAGCAGCTTGGTTGTAGGGCGCTCCTACGAGCAGTACTTC. Translating gives CASSLVVGRSYEQYF. The complete variable domain, with remaining parts taken from reference TRBV5-5 and TRBJ2-7, reads DAGVTQSPTHLIKTRGQQVTLRCSPISGHKSVSWYQQVLGQGPQFIFQYYEKEERGRGNFPDRFSARQFPNYSSELNVNALLLGDSALYLCASSLVVGRSYEQYFGPGTRLTVT.

The rearrangement uses TRBV5-1 and TRBJ2-5, with 11 bases that match TRBD1. Per the germline V gene, CDR1 is SGHRS and CDR2 is YFSETQ. The trim removed 4 bases at V and 4 bases at J, leaving 9 bases unmatched. The CDR3 contains 16 residues. The CDR3, as DNA: TGCGCCAGCAGCCTTCAGGGACAGGGGGACGGAGAGACCCAGTACTTC. Its translation is CASSLQGQGDGETQYF.

The chain employs TRBV7-2 and TRBJ2-3, with 7 bases matching TRBD2. J gave up 6 bases and V 8 bases, and 17 bases lay outside the gene matches. This CDR3 contains 16 residues. Germline V CDR1 and CDR2: SGHTA, FQGNSA. CDR3 region: CASGPRGVRRGDTQYF. In DNA, the CDR3 is TGTGCCAGCGGACCCCGGGGGGTCCGGCGGGGGGATACGCAGTATTTT.

This sequence joins TRBV9 and TRBJ2-7; TRBD1 matches at 7 bases. The germline V gene has CDR1 SGDLS and CDR2 YYNGEE. The junction had 3 bases not matched to a gene; V was cut back by 0 bases and J by 0 bases. CDR3 length: 15 residues. This chain's CDR3 is CASSVGDSPSYEQYF. Here the CDR3 DNA reads TGTGCCAGCAGCGTAGGGGACAGCCCCTCCTACGAGCAGTACTTC.

The chain is built from TRBV7-2 and TRBJ2-7; no definite D call. Germline V CDR1 and CDR2: SGHTA, FQGNSA. The V end was cut by 7 bases, the J end by 4 bases, with 14 bases between. This CDR3 has 13 residues. The CDR3 is CASTRSGQYEQYF. The CDR3 DNA reads TGTGCCAGCACCCGTTCTGGGCAATACGAGCAGTACTTC. Together with reference TRBV7-2 and TRBJ2-7, the CDR3 gives the full variable domain: GAGVSQSPSNKVTEKGKDVELRCDPISGHTALYWYRQSLGQGLEFLIYFQGNSAPDKSGLPSDRFSAERTGGSVSTLTIQRTQQEDSAVYLCASTRSGQYEQYFGPGTRLTVT.

This clone was detected a few times. V usage is TRBV10-3 and J usage is TRBJ1-5; D is perhaps TRBD1 (5 bases). V lost 8 bases and J lost 4, with 9 bases in between. The CDR3 sequence is 12 residues long. In germline, CDR1 is ENHRY, CDR2 SYGVKD. This CDR3 is CAIGRENQPQHF. The CDR3 DNA is TGTGCCATCGGCAGGGAAAATCAGCCCCAGCATTTT.

This chain links TRBV10-3 with TRBJ2-3; no clear D gene. The germline CDR1 and CDR2 sequences are ENHRY and SYGVKD. Trimming stripped 1 base from V and 3 bases from J, with 2 bases between. This CDR3 region has 12 residues. CDR3 DNA sequence: TGTGCCATCAGTGAGTTAACAGATACGCAGTATTTT. Translated, it gives CAISELTDTQYF.

The V gene is TRBV6-5, the J gene TRBJ2-1; TRBD1 agrees at 11 bases. The germline V gene encodes CDR1 MNHEY and CDR2 SVGAGI. This CDR3 has 14 residues. Trimming removed 10 bases from V and 9 bases from J; junction bases left unmatched: 11. The CDR3: CAISGTGGRSEQFF. The CDR3 nucleotides read TGTGCCATCTCCGGGACAGGGGGTCGGAGTGAGCAGTTCTTC.

This clone came up once. DNA of the CDR3: TGTGCCAGCAGCCTATACCTAGCGGGAGGGCCCTACGAGCAGTACTTC. Amino acids: CASSLYLAGGPYEQYF. The chain carries TRBV4-2 and TRBJ2-7; 12 nucleotides match TRBD2. Germline assignment: CDR1 LGHNA and CDR2 YNFKEQ. V lost 4 bases and J lost 2; bases outside the gene matches: 6. This CDR3 region has 16 residues.

This rearrangement joins TRBV25-1 to TRBJ2-5; 8 bases are shared with TRBD2. CDR3 length equals 17 residues. J lost 4 bases, V lost 2 bases, and 12 bases had no gene match. The V gene's germline CDR1 is MGHDK and CDR2 SYGVNS. CDR3 DNA sequence: TGTGCCAGCAGTGAACTACAGGGACTAGGGGGGGGAGAGACCCAGTACTTC. Its translation: CASSELQGLGGGETQYF.

The V and J genes are TRBV2 and TRBJ1-1, with D possibly TRBD1 on 5 matching bases. V lost 6 bases, J lost 3 bases, and 17 bases lay in between. The germline V gene has CDR1 SNHLY and CDR2 FYNNEI. The CDR3 totals 15 residues. CDR3 sequence: CASRAWRSGDTEAFF. DNA of the CDR3: TGTGCCAGCAGGGCTTGGAGGTCGGGGGACACTGAAGCTTTCTTT.

This clone was observed once. The CDR3 nucleotides read TGTGCCACCAGCAGAGGTCCCGCAGGGGGCGACAAGTACTTC. Translating gives CATSRGPAGGDKYF. The chain uses TRBV15 and TRBJ2-7, with 8 bases lining up with TRBD1. CDR1 LNHNV and CDR2 YYDKDF come from the germline V gene (reference sequence). J lost 11 bases, V lost 1 base, and 10 bases had no gene match. There are 14 residues in the CDR3.

The chain couples TRBV28 to TRBJ2-7; perhaps TRBD1 as D (5 bases). Germline loops: CDR1 MDHEN, CDR2 SYDVKM. The CDR3 has 15 amino acids. V lost 6 bases, J lost 0 bases, and 15 bases lay in between. CDR3 bases: TGTGCCAGCAGGAGTGGACATCAAGGCTCCTACGAGCAGTACTTC. It is translated as CASRSGHQGSYEQYF.

V and J are TRBV6-1 and TRBJ1-1; D might be TRBD1 (5 bases). V was shortened by 2 bases and J by 4 bases, with 11 bases between the two germline ends. The CDR3 has 14 residues. The V gene's germline CDR1 is MNHNS and CDR2 SASEGT. This chain's CDR3 is CASSERGGSTEAFF. The CDR3 bases are TGTGCCAGCAGTGAACGGGGGGGGAGCACTGAAGCTTTCTTT.

V and J are TRBV6-6 and TRBJ2-5; no firm D call. V lost 0 bases to trimming and J lost 4 bases, with 6 bases between them. The CDR3 is 13 residues long. Germline values: CDR1 MNHNY, CDR2 SVGAGI (reference sequence). CDR3 amino acids: CASSYSWAETQYF. Written as DNA, the CDR3 is TGTGCCAGCAGTTACTCATGGGCAGAGACCCAGTACTTC.

A few counts support this clone. The CDR3 coding sequence is TGTGCCAGCAGTTGGGGGGGGGCGTCGCCCCAGCATTTT. This sequence encodes CASSWGGASPQHF. The rearrangement joins TRBV27 to TRBJ1-5; tentatively, D is TRBD1 (6 bases). The CDR3 runs to 13 residues. V shed 4 bases and J shed 9 bases, with 13 bases lying between them. CDR1 is MNHEY, CDR2 SMNVEV, per germline (reference sequence).

This chain joins TRBV4-1 and TRBJ2-5; D unclear. The CDR3 has 14 amino acids. V was clipped by 6 bases and J by 0 bases, with 11 bases between them. Per the germline V gene, CDR1 is MGHRA and CDR2 is YSYEKL. This CDR3 reads CASSSDADQETQYF. In nucleotides, the CDR3 is TGCGCCAGCAGTTCCGACGCGGACCAAGAGACCCAGTACTTC.

This rearrangement joins TRBV5-6 to TRBJ2-1, with D perhaps TRBD1 (5 bases). V shed 4 bases and J shed 4 bases, with 18 bases lying between them. This CDR3 is built from 16 residues. Germline V lookup: CDR1 SGHDT, CDR2 YYEEEE. CDR3 DNA: TGTGCCAGCAGCCTCGACAGCCGGCCCCCTTACAATGAGCAGTTCTTC. It encodes CASSLDSRPPYNEQFF. The variable domain in full, with the rest retrieved from reference TRBV5-6 and TRBJ2-1, is DAGVTQSPTHLIKTRGQQVTLRCSPKSGHDTVSWYQQALGQGPQFIFQYYEEEERQRGNFPDRFSGHQFPNYSSELNVNALLLGDSALYLCASSLDSRPPYNEQFFGPGTRLTVL.

CDR3: CASSPRQFLDAQETQYF. The CDR3 nucleotides are TGTGCCAGCAGCCCGAGGCAATTCCTGGACGCACAAGAGACCCAGTACTTC. This chain uses TRBV7-2 with TRBJ2-5; D ambiguous. V was clipped by 5 bases and J by 2 bases, with 21 bases between them. Germline CDR1 SGHTA, CDR2 FQGNSA. CDR3 length equals 17 residues.

In nucleotides, the CDR3 is TGTGCCAGCAGCTTAACCACCCTCAATGAGCAGTTCTTC. Amino acids: CASSLTTLNEQFF. The rearrangement joins TRBV7-2 to TRBJ2-1, with D unclear. The CDR3 totals 13 residues. V shed 2 bases and J shed 6 bases, with 8 bases lying between them. Germline-derived CDR1 and CDR2 are SGHTA and FQGNSA.

The chain combines TRBV30 with TRBJ2-7; 8 nucleotides agree with TRBD2. This CDR3 has 18 amino acids. V gave up 0 bases and J gave up 0 bases; unmatched junction bases: 13. Germline CDR1 reads GTSNPN; CDR2 reads SVGIG (reference sequence). The CDR3 DNA follows: TGTGCCTGGAGTGTATCAGGACACGGGAGGGTGAGCTCCTACGAGCAGTACTTC. Encoded protein: CAWSVSGHGRVSSYEQYF.

J is TRBJ1-4 and V is TRBV7-6; 7 positions match TRBD1. The CDR3 extends over 15 amino acids. The ends lost 1 base at V and 5 bases at J; junction bases unmatched: 4. Germline assignment: CDR1 SGHVS and CDR2 FNYEAQ. The CDR3 sequence: CASSLVTGANEKLFF. The CDR3 DNA is TGTGCCAGCAGCTTAGTCACAGGGGCAAATGAAAAACTGTTTTTT.